The 22 T cell receptor beta chains below come from one sample, sequenced in a study of CD8+ T cells in alopecia areata. cDNA prepared by RNA extraction and subsequent reverse transcription served as the template for sequencing. Sequencing used immunoSEQ multiplex PCR; TCRdb keeps in-frame clones, though not all of them. Altogether 150,000 or so clones are present, 75% to 90% being singletons, with the ten largest covering over 13%. Material: CD8+ T cells sorted from blood, obtained at week 0. Receptor source: a human donor with alopecia areata.

The V gene is TRBV4-1, the J gene TRBJ1-6, with 7 bases lining up with TRBD1. V lost 8 bases to trimming and J lost 5 bases; unmatched junction nucleotides: 6. This CDR3 has 14 residues. Germline CDR1 reads MGHRA; CDR2 reads YSYEKL. This CDR3 reads CASSGQRDNSPLHF. The CDR3 DNA is TGCGCCAGCTCGGGACAGCGAGATAATTCACCCCTCCACTTT.

V and J are TRBV29-1 and TRBJ2-1, with D tentatively TRBD1 (5 bases). Trimming shortened V by 6 bases and J by 10 bases, and 16 bases separated the two germline ends. Germline loops: CDR1 SQVTM, CDR2 ANQGSEA. The CDR3 runs 12 residues. The CDR3: CSVPIPSGEQFF. The DNA of the CDR3 is TGCAGCGTACCCATTCCCTCAGGGGAGCAGTTCTTC.

This chain connects TRBV7-9 to TRBJ1-1; tentative D call: TRBD1 (5 bases). V was trimmed by 4 bases and J by 3 bases, leaving 12 bases between them. Per the germline V gene, CDR1 is SEHNR and CDR2 is FQNEAQ (reference sequence). The CDR3 length is 14 residues. CDR3 sequence reads: CASSWDLGDTEAFF. The DNA for the CDR3 is TGTGCCAGCAGCTGGGATCTGGGGGACACTGAAGCTTTCTTT. The full variable domain, in which reference TRBV7-9 and TRBJ1-1 provide the parts outside the CDR3, is DTGVSQNPRHKITKRGQNVTFRCDPISEHNRLYWYRQTLGQGPEFLTYFQNEAQLEKSRLLSDRFSAERPKGSFSTLEIQRTEQGDSAMYLCASSWDLGDTEAFFGQGTRLTVV.

The chain couples TRBV4-1 to TRBJ2-1, with 11 bases aligning to TRBD1. The CDR3 extends over 16 amino acids. J gave up 5 bases and V 4 bases, and 7 bases lay outside the gene matches. Per germline, CDR1 MGHRA and CDR2 YSYEKL. Here the CDR3 DNA reads TGCGCCAGCAGCCTAACCGGGACAGGGGGTAACAATGAGCAGTTCTTC. This translates into CASSLTGTGGNNEQFF.

This clone is medium-sized. The sample has other DNA sequences that encode this CDR3 too. J is TRBJ2-2 and V is TRBV29-1; D gene ambiguous. Germline lookup yields CDR1 SQVTM and CDR2 ANQGSEA. The CDR3 is 11 amino acids. The germline V and J ends were trimmed by 4 bases and 3 bases, with 3 bases remaining between them. DNA of the CDR3: TGCAGCGTTGGGGACACCGGGGAGCTGTTTTTT. Its translation: CSVGDTGELFF.

The chain couples TRBV9 to TRBJ1-2, with 7 bases aligning to TRBD1. The CDR3 length is 13 residues. With 3 bases clipped from V and 6 bases from J, the junction kept 5 bases outside the gene matches. Germline lookup yields CDR1 SGDLS and CDR2 YYNGEE. The CDR3 loop is CASSGQGENGYTF. Here the CDR3 DNA reads TGTGCCAGCAGCGGACAGGGAGAGAATGGCTACACCTTC.

The J gene is TRBJ2-1, the V gene TRBV30; D might be TRBD1 (5 bases). Per germline, CDR1 GTSNPN and CDR2 SVGIG (reference sequence). V gave up 3 bases and J gave up 7 bases, with 7 bases separating them. The CDR3 sequence is 11 residues long. As DNA, the CDR3 is TGTGCCTGGAGGCAGGGAAATGAGCAGTTCTTC. This codes for CAWRQGNEQFF. Full variable domain (rest looked up from reference TRBV30 and TRBJ2-1): SQTIHQWPATLVQPVGSPLSLECTVEGTSNPNLYWYRQAAGRGLQLLFYSVGIGQISSEVPQNLSASRPQDRQFILSSKKLLLSDSGFYLCAWRQGNEQFFGPGTRLTVL.

This clone has just one count. The chain couples TRBV25-1 to TRBJ2-7; D uncertain. Trimming removed 3 bases from V and 0 bases from J, with 9 bases in between. Germline assignment: CDR1 MGHDK and CDR2 SYGVNS. The CDR3 is 14 residues long. For the CDR3, the DNA is TGTGCCAGCAGTGAGGATGTAAGCTCCTACGAGCAGTACTTC. It encodes CASSEDVSSYEQYF.

This clone was seen a handful of times. This rearrangement joins TRBV30 to TRBJ1-1; the match to TRBD1 covers 7 bases. CDR1 and CDR2 (germline): GTSNPN, SVGIG (reference sequence). Germline trimming cut 7 bases from V and 0 bases from J; bases unmatched to any gene: 8. This CDR3 has 14 residues. CDR3 loop: CASDRAEMNTEAFF. CDR3 sequence (DNA): TGTGCCTCTGACAGGGCTGAAATGAACACTGAAGCTTTCTTT.

The rearrangement links TRBV5-4 to TRBJ2-7, with 7 bases lining up with TRBD1. Trimming took 4 bases from V and 3 from J; bases not matched to a gene: 4. Per the germline V gene, CDR1 is SGHNT and CDR2 is YYREEE (reference sequence). The length of the CDR3 is 13 residues. The CDR3 coding sequence is TGTGCCAGCAGCCTCGGACAGGACTACGAGCAGTACTTC. It encodes CASSLGQDYEQYF.

V usage is TRBV6-5 and J usage is TRBJ2-2; maybe TRBD1 (5 bases). CDR3 length: 16 amino acids. Germline CDR1 and CDR2: MNHEY and SVGAGI. V lost 2 bases and J lost 3, with 13 bases in between. CDR3 sequence reads: CASSYPNGADTGELFF. For the CDR3, the DNA is TGTGCCAGCAGTTACCCAAATGGGGCGGACACCGGGGAGCTGTTTTTT.

The chain couples TRBV25-1 to TRBJ1-2; perhaps TRBD1 as D (5 bases). This CDR3 region has 18 residues. Trimming pared 0 bases from V and 7 bases from J, leaving 24 bases between. Germline CDR1 reads MGHDK; CDR2 reads SYGVNS. The CDR3 DNA reads as TGTGCCAGCAGTGAATATGGTCCCCGAGACAGAAGTAGAATTGGCTACACCTTC. This translates into CASSEYGPRDRSRIGYTF.

The genes are TRBV2 and TRBJ2-1; perhaps TRBD2 as D (6 bases). The ends were cut back, 4 bases at V and 0 bases at J, with 19 bases in the middle. The CDR3 is 18 residues long. Germline V gene data show CDR1 as SNHLY and CDR2 as FYNNEI. CDR3 in amino acids: CASSGPGLASSSYNEQFF. The CDR3 DNA reads as TGTGCCAGCAGTGGACCGGGACTGGCTTCGAGCTCCTACAATGAGCAGTTCTTC.

The chain uses TRBV5-1 and TRBJ2-3, with D maybe TRBD2 (6 bases). The CDR3 consists of 15 residues. Germline CDR1 SGHRS, CDR2 YFSETQ. Deletions cut 3 bases from V and 4 bases from J, with 15 bases between. The DNA of the CDR3 is TGCGCCAGCAGCTCGAAACTCGGAGGGCCAGATACGCAGTATTTT. Translation gives CASSSKLGGPDTQYF.

A remark on this clone: Distinct nucleotide sequences in the sample also encode this CDR3. The chain recombines TRBV10-3 with TRBJ2-7; maybe TRBD2 (6 bases). The CDR3 extends over 11 amino acids. Germline CDR1 and CDR2: ENHRY and SYGVKD. Deletions cut 8 bases from V and 3 bases from J, with 8 bases between. CDR3 sequence reads: CAIGGGYEQYF. The CDR3 DNA sequence: TGTGCCATCGGGGGAGGCTACGAGCAGTACTTC.

The chain joins TRBV7-3 to TRBJ2-2, with 10 bases matching TRBD1. The CDR3 is 17 amino acids. V dropped 0 bases and J dropped 4; count of bases not matched to a gene: 5. CDR1 and CDR2 (germline): SGHTA, FQGTGA. The DNA of the CDR3 is TGTGCCAGCAGCTTAACTTACGGGACAGGGGTCACCGGGGAGCTGTTTTTT. Protein sequence: CASSLTYGTGVTGELFF.

This clone has only one observation. The chain's CDR3 is CASSFGTRVPYEQYF. CDR3 nucleotide sequence: TGTGCCAGCAGCTTCGGGACAAGAGTGCCCTACGAGCAGTACTTC. The rearrangement joins TRBV7-9 to TRBJ2-7, with TRBD1 as a possible D gene (6 bases). This CDR3 comprises 15 residues. In germline, CDR1 is SEHNR, CDR2 FQNEAQ (reference sequence). Trimming stripped 3 bases from V and 2 bases from J, with 14 bases between.

This rearrangement joins TRBV27 to TRBJ1-1, with D possibly matching TRBD1 (5 bases). The germline V gene has CDR1 MNHEY and CDR2 SMNVEV (reference sequence). The CDR3 has 16 amino acids. V gave up 2 bases and J gave up 2 bases, with 15 bases separating them. The CDR3 loop is CASSLSTRGINTEAFF. DNA of the CDR3: TGTGCCAGCAGTTTAAGTACTCGGGGGATAAACACTGAAGCTTTCTTT.

The gene calls are TRBV5-1 and TRBJ1-2, with D perhaps TRBD1 (5 bases). Germline values: CDR1 SGHRS, CDR2 YFSETQ. The CDR3 is made up of 15 amino acids. V lost 0 bases, J lost 6 bases, and 15 bases lay in between. For the CDR3, the DNA is TGCGCCAGCAGCTTGGTGCCATCGGGGCTAAATGGCTACACCTTC. Its translation: CASSLVPSGLNGYTF.

This clone has only a few counts. V and J are TRBV11-2 and TRBJ1-2, with TRBD1 matching over 11 bases. The length of the CDR3 is 16 residues. Trimming at V came to 5 bases and at J to 6 bases, leaving 11 bases not matched to a gene. CDR1 and CDR2 from the germline V gene are SGHAT and FQNNGV. CDR3 DNA: TGTGCCAGCAGCGCATTCGGACAGGGGGCGATGAATGGCTACACCTTC. Protein sequence: CASSAFGQGAMNGYTF.

The chain carries TRBV4-1 and TRBJ2-7; 9 bases are a match to TRBD2. Per germline, CDR1 MGHRA and CDR2 YSYEKL. The CDR3 covers 16 residues. V gave up 2 bases and J gave up 0 bases; unmatched junction bases: 5. The CDR3 sequence: CASSQNLAGASYEQYF. The CDR3 DNA reads as TGCGCCAGCAGCCAAAACTTAGCGGGGGCCTCCTACGAGCAGTACTTC.

This clone was seen just once. This chain connects TRBV29-1 to TRBJ1-2, with a possible D match to TRBD1 (6 bases). The CDR3 runs 12 residues. Trimming stripped 1 base from V and 8 bases from J, with 11 bases between. CDR1 and CDR2 (germline): SQVTM, ANQGSEA. CDR3 amino acids: CSVEVGQGGYTF. The CDR3 DNA follows: TGCAGCGTTGAAGTAGGGCAGGGGGGCTACACCTTC. The variable domain in full, with the rest retrieved from reference TRBV29-1 and TRBJ1-2, is SAVISQKPSRDICQRGTSLTIQCQVDSQVTMMFWYRQQPGQSLTLIATANQGSEATYESGFVIDKFPISRPNLTFSTLTVSNMSPEDSSIYLCSVEVGQGGYTFGSGTRLTVV.